This T cell receptor (beta chain) was identified during a study of cytomegalovirus exposure and HLA in healthy donors. The germline CDR1 and CDR2 sequences are SGHRS and YFSETQ. The V gene end was trimmed by 0 bases and the J gene end by 5 bases; junction bases not matched to a gene: 12. CDR3 size: 17 residues. The PCR contained 60 Vbeta and 13 Jbeta primers. TCRdb's table, derived via immunoSEQ multiplex PCR, lists solely in-frame clones and lacks some. The sample has about 200,000 clones, 70% to 80% seen once. This sequence originates from a woman in her thirties in good health and CMV-seronegative. Specimen: PBMCs. The rearrangement links TRBV5-1 to TRBJ2-5, with TRBD1 identical over 8 bases. The CDR3 DNA reads as TGCGCCAGCAGCTTGGGGGACGGACAGGGAGGTTCGGAGACCCAGTACTTC. It translates to CASSLGDGQGGSETQYF.